This T cell receptor beta chain stems from a study of T cells after yellow fever vaccination. About the study: SMART-Seq v4 Ultra Low Input handled preparation of low-cell-number fractions.

Study-level findings and limits: Booster sampling recovered most clones from primary vaccination (nearly 98% CD4, 88% CD8). CD4 and CD8 compartments shared a small share of clonotypes, likely from convergent recombination.

This clonotype was recorded many times. The antigen is not known. TCRdb used MiXCR to reprocess the 5' RACE reads, holding one entry per CDR3 protein. The data hold about 130,000 distinct CDR3 sequences, with 5% to 8% observed a single time. Trimming took off 6 bases at V and 7 bases at J, with 16 bases between the two ends. Germline V gives CDR1 KGHSH, CDR2 LQKENI. The CDR3 consists of 14 residues. This chain connects TRBV18 to TRBJ2-1; no firm D call. Sequencing was performed on CD4+ T cells sorted from PBMCs, taken 10 days after the yellow fever booster vaccination. This receptor was identified in a young man who received the YFV17D yellow fever vaccine. The CDR3 nucleotides are TGTGCCAGCTCCACAGATCGCCTCAAGAATGAGCAGTTCTTC. Translation gives CASSTDRLKNEQFF.